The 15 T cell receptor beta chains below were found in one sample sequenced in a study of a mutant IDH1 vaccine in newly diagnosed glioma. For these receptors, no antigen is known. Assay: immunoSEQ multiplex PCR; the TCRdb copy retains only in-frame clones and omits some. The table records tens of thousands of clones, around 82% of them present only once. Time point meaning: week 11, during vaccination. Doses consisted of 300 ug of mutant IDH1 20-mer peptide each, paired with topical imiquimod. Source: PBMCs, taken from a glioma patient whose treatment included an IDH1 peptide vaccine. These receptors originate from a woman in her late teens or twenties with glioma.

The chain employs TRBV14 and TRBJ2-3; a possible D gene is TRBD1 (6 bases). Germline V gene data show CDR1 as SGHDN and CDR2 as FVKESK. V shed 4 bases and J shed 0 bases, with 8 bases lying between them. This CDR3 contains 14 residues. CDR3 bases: TGTGCCAGCAGCCTAGGACAGAGCACAGATACGCAGTATTTT. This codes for CASSLGQSTDTQYF.

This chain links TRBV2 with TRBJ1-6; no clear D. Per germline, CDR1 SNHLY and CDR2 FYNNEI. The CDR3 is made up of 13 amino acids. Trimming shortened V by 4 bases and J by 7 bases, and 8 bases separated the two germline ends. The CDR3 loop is CASSGEENSPLHF. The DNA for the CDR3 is TGTGCCAGCAGTGGAGAGGAAAATTCACCCCTCCACTTT.

The CDR3 DNA is TGCGCCAGCAGCCCACTGGGGGCAGCGGGGGCCGAGGAGCTGTTTTTT. Protein: CASSPLGAAGAEELFF. This chain joins TRBV5-1 and TRBJ2-2, with 8 positions matching TRBD2. After removal of 4 bases from V and 10 bases from J, the junction contained 15 bases not matched to a gene. Germline V CDR1 and CDR2: SGHRS, YFSETQ. This CDR3 is built from 16 residues.

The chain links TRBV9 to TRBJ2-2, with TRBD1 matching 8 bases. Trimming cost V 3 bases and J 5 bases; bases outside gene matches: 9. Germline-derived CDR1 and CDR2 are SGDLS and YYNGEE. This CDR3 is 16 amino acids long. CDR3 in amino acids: CASSARVQGATGELFF. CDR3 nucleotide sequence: TGTGCCAGCAGCGCTCGGGTCCAGGGGGCAACCGGGGAGCTGTTTTTT.

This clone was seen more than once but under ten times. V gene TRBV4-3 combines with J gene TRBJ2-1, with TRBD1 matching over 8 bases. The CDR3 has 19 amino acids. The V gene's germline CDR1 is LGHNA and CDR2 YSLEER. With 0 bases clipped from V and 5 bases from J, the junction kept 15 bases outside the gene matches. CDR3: CASSQEGGTGTGRNNEQFF. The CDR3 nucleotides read TGCGCCAGCAGCCAAGAGGGTGGGACTGGGACAGGTCGGAACAATGAGCAGTTCTTC.

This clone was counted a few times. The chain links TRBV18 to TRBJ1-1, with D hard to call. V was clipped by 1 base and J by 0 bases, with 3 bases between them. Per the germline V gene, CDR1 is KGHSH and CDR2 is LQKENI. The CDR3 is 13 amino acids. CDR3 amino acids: CASSPQMNTEAFF. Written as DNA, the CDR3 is TGTGCCAGCTCACCACAGATGAACACTGAAGCTTTCTTT.

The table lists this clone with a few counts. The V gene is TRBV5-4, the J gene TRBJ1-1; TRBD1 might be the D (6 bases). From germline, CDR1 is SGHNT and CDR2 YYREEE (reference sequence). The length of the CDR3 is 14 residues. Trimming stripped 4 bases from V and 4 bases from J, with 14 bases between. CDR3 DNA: TGTGCCAGCAGCCGGAGGGGGGATCCCACTGAAGCTTTCTTT. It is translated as CASSRRGDPTEAFF. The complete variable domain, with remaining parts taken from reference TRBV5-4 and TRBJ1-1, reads ETGVTQSPTHLIKTRGQQVTLRCSSQSGHNTVSWYQQALGQGPQFIFQYYREEENGRGNFPPRFSGLQFPNYSSELNVNALELDDSALYLCASSRRGDPTEAFFGQGTRLTVV.

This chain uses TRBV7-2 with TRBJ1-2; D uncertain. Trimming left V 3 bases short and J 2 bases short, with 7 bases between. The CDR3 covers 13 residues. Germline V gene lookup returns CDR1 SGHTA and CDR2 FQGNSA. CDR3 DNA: TGTGCCAGCAGCTTGGAGCGAAACTATGGCTACACCTTC. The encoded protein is CASSLERNYGYTF. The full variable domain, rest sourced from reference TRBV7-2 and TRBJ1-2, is GAGVSQSPSNKVTEKGKDVELRCDPISGHTALYWYRQSLGQGLEFLIYFQGNSAPDKSGLPSDRFSAERTGGSVSTLTIQRTQQEDSAVYLCASSLERNYGYTFGSGTRLTVV.

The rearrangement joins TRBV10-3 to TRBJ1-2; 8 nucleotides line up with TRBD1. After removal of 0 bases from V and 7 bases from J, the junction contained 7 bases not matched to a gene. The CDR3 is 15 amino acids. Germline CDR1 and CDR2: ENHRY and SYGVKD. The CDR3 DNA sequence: TGTGCCATCAGTGAGTCCGTGGGACAGGCTGGTGGCTACACCTTC. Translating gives CAISESVGQAGGYTF.

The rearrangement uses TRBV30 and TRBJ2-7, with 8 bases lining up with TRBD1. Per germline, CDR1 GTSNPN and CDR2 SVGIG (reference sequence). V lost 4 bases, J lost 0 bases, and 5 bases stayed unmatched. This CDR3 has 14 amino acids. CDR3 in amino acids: CAWNDRGYSYEQYF. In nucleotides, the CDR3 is TGTGCCTGGAACGACAGGGGCTACTCCTACGAGCAGTACTTC.

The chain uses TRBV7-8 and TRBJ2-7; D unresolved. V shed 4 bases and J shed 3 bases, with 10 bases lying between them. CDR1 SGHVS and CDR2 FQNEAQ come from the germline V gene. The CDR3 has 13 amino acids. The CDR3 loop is CASSSSLGYEQYF. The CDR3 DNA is TGTGCCAGCAGCTCAAGTCTGGGCTACGAGCAGTACTTC.

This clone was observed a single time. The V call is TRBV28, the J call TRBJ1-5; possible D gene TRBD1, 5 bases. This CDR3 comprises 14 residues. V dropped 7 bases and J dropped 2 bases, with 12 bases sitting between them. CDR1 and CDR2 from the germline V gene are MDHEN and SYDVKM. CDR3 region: CASKWGGGNQPQHF. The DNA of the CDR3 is TGTGCCAGCAAATGGGGGGGAGGCAATCAGCCCCAGCATTTT. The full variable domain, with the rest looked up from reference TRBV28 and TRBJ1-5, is DVKVTQSSRYLVKRTGEKVFLECVQDMDHENMFWYRQDPGLGLRLIYFSYDVKMKEKGDIPEGYSVSREKKERFSLILESASTNQTSMYLCASKWGGGNQPQHFGDGTRLSIL.

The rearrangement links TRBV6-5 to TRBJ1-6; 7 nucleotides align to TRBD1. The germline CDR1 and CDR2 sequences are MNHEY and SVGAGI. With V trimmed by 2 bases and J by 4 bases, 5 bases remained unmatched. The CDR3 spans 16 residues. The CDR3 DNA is TGTGCCAGCAGTTACCTTACACAGGGGTATAATTCACCCCTCCACTTT. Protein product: CASSYLTQGYNSPLHF.

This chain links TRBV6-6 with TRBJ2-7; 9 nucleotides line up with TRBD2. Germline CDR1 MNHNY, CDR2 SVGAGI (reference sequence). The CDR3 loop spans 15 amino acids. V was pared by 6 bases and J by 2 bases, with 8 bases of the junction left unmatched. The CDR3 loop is CASSPRREGPYEQYF. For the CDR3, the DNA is TGTGCCAGCAGCCCTCGGCGGGAGGGCCCCTACGAGCAGTACTTC.

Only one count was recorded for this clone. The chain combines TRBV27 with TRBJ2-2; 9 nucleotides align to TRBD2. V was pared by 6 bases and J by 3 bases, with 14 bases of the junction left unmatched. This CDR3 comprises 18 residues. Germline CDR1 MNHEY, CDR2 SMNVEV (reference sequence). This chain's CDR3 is CASRVSPRLADYTGELFF. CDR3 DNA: TGTGCCAGCAGAGTGTCCCCCCGACTAGCGGATTACACCGGGGAGCTGTTTTTT.